The rows below give T cell receptor beta chains drawn from one sample of a study of T-cell reconstitution after alpha-beta-depleted transplantation in children. TCRdb reanalysed the PCR reads using MiXCR and keeps one entry per CDR3 protein. Here the sample spans hundreds of thousands of distinct CDR3 sequences, roughly 7.7% being singletons. The input for sequencing was PBMCs, mostly from graft donor cells, taken 180 days after TCRalphabeta/CD19-depleted stem cell transplant. These receptors originate from a male patient between 10 and 17 years old who had a stem cell transplant for acute lymphoblastic leukemia, so the T cells may come from the graft donor. CDR3s include the opening cysteine and the closing phenylalanine or tryptophan. Size values are once, few and many counts, or a class for expanded clones, and some rows have none.

j_gene	v_gene	abundance	CDR3aa
TRBJ2-1	TRBV7-3	many	CASSLSAIYNEQFF
TRBJ2-2	TRBV7-2	many	CASSLGGTDTGELFF
TRBJ2-3	TRBV27	many	CASSFRSVRKGTDTQYF
TRBJ2-6	TRBV10-3	few	CAISDWWEANVLTF
TRBJ1-5	TRBV24-1	many	CATSDPESNQPQHF
TRBJ1-4	TRBV27	many	CASRPTGAPREKLFF
TRBJ2-7	TRBV6-5	many	CASSRTVGEQYF
TRBJ2-7	TRBV12-3/TRBV12-4	many	CASSAGANYEQYF
TRBJ1-2	TRBV7-2	many	CASHGSGSYGYTF
TRBJ1-1	TRBV6-1	NA	CASSEGRRTEAFF
TRBJ2-7	TRBV4-1	many	CASSLLPGQGVASTYEQYF
TRBJ2-5	TRBV12-3/TRBV12-4	many	CARTGARGETQYF
TRBJ2-7	TRBV28	many	CASSSNYEQYF
TRBJ2-7	TRBV9	few	CASSPSPGLAGETGEQYF
TRBJ2-1	TRBV20-1	many	CSARRELAGGPHEQFF
TRBJ1-5	TRBV5-1	many	CASSLAGSNQPQHF
TRBJ2-7	TRBV9	many	CASSVAQGKDEQYF
TRBJ2-1	TRBV9	many	CASSDYPTYNEQFF
TRBJ2-5	TRBV7-8	many	CASSPREIQETQYF
TRBJ2-7	TRBV12-3/TRBV12-4	many	CASSETGTGTYEQYF
TRBJ2-7	TRBV3-1	many	CASSRFAGTTYEQYF
TRBJ2-2	TRBV27	many	CASVGLMGELFF
TRBJ2-2	TRBV12-3/TRBV12-4	many	CASSLLTLNTGELFF
TRBJ2-1	TRBV7-9	many	CAGSFDRVPFF
TRBJ2-7	TRBV11-2	many	CASSMLPSSYEQYF
TRBJ1-5	TRBV24-1	many	CATKVARVRTGDQPQHF
TRBJ1-1	TRBV11-2	many	CASSLVGRVLNTEAFF
TRBJ2-3	TRBV12-3/TRBV12-4	many	CASSSGLATDTQYF
TRBJ2-3	TRBV12-3/TRBV12-4	many	CASSLARQVQDTQYF
TRBJ1-6	TRBV3-1	few	CASSQDRHYNSPLHF
TRBJ1-4	TRBV9	many	CASSPRTLPTNEKLFF
TRBJ2-1	TRBV3-1	many	CASSLHPPLYNEQFF
TRBJ1-1	TRBV11-2	many	CASSFGAAAREAFF
TRBJ1-1	TRBV4-1	many	CASSQWSNTEAFF
TRBJ2-2	TRBV4-3	many	CASSFHGAGELFF
TRBJ2-7	TRBV6-5	many	CASSYNSGLMGADEQYF
TRBJ1-6	TRBV6-1	many	CASSPTGGFSPLHF
TRBJ1-2	TRBV12-3/TRBV12-4	few	CASNNRVGGYTF
TRBJ2-5	TRBV5-4	many	CASSGDNQETQYF
TRBJ2-4	TRBV20-1	many	CSATDGGGNIQYF
TRBJ2-7	TRBV7-7	many	CASSPPDSDSYEQYF
TRBJ2-2	TRBV6-5	many	CASSYSLDRGRANTGELFF
TRBJ2-3	TRBV20-1	many	CSSGYSGTQYF
TRBJ2-1	TRBV28	many	CASSLSGRNYNEQFF
TRBJ2-7	TRBV7-2	many	CASSLRRTAYEQYF
TRBJ2-3	TRBV7-8	many	CASSLLFDTQYF
TRBJ2-1	TRBV18	many	CASSLSTPLGSYNEQFF
TRBJ2-2	TRBV7-2	many	CASSLVDRINTGELFF
TRBJ2-5	TRBV6-2/TRBV6-3	many	CASSSLRETQYF
TRBJ1-2	TRBV27	few	CASSSPGNYGYTF
TRBJ2-3	TRBV7-2	many	CASSPRGSDTQYF
TRBJ2-5	TRBV7-9	many	CASSTHRDRAQETQYF
TRBJ2-1	TRBV11-1	many	CASSSPGQGFNEQFF
TRBJ1-2	TRBV29-1	many	CSVAPGMDPLDHYGYTF
TRBJ1-2	TRBV6-5	many	CASSYSRGKDGYTF
TRBJ2-1	TRBV7-8	many	CASNQPAPGNIGQFF
TRBJ2-5	TRBV18	many	CASSPFGLAGHTQETQYF